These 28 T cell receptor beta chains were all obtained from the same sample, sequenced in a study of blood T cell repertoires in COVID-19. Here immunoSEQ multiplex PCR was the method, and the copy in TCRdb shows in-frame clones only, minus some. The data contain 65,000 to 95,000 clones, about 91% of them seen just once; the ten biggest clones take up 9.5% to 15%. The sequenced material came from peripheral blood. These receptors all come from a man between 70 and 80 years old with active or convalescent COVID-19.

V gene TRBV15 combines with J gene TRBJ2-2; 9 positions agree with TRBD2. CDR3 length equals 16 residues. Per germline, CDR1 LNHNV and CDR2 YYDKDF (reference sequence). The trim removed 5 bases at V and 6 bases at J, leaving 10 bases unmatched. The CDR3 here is CATSEGPAGGSGELFF. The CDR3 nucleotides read TGTGCCACCAGCGAGGGACCCGCGGGGGGGTCCGGGGAGCTGTTTTTT.

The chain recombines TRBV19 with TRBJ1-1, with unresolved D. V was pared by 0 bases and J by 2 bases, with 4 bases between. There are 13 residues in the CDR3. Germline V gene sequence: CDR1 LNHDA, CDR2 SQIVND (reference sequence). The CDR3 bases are TGTGCCAGTAGTATAGATCGTAACACTGAAGCTTTCTTT. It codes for CASSIDRNTEAFF.

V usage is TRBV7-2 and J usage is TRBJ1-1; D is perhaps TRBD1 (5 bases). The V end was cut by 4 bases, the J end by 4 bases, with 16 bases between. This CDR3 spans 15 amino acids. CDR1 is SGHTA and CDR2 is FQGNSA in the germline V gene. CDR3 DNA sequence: TGTGCCAGCAGCTCGTACGGGGGTACGGGCACTGAAGCTTTCTTT. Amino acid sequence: CASSSYGGTGTEAFF.

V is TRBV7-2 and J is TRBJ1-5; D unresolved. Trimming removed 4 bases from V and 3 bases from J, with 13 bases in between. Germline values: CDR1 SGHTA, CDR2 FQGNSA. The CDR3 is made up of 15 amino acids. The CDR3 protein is CASSSRSEFNQPQHF. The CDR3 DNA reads TGTGCCAGCAGCTCCAGGTCTGAGTTCAATCAGCCCCAGCATTTT.

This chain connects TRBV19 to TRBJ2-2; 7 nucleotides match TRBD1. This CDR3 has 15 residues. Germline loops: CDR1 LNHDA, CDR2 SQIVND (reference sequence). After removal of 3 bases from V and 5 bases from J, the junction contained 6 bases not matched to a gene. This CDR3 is CASSIVTGWTGELFF. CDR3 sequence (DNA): TGTGCCAGTAGTATCGTGACAGGGTGGACCGGGGAGCTGTTTTTT. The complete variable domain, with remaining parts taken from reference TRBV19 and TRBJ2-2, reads DGGITQSPKYLFRKEGQNVTLSCEQNLNHDAMYWYRQDPGQGLRLIYYSQIVNDFQKGDIAEGYSVSREKKESFPLTVTSAQKNPTAFYLCASSIVTGWTGELFFGEGSRLTVL.

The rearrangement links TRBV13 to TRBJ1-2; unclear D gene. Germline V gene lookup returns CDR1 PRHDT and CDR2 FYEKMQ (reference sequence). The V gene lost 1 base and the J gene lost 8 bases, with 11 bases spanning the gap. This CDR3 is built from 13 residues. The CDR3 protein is CASSLERPRGYTF. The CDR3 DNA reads TGTGCCAGCAGCTTAGAGCGGCCCCGAGGCTACACCTTC.

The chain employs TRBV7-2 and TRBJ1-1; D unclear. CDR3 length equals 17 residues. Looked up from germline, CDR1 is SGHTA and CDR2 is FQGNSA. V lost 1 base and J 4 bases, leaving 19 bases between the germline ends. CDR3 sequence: CASSLEVTATRGTEAFF. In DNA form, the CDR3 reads TGTGCCAGCAGCTTAGAGGTGACTGCCACCCGGGGCACTGAAGCTTTCTTT.

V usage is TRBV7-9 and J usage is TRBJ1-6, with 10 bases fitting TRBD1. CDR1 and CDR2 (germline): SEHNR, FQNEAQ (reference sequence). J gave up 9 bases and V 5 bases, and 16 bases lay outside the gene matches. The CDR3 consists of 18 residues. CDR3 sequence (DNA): TGTGCCAGCAGCGTAGGGACAGGGGAAGATCCTATTAGTTCACCCCTCCACTTT. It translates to CASSVGTGEDPISSPLHF. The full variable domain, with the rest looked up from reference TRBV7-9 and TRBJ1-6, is DTGVSQNPRHKITKRGQNVTFRCDPISEHNRLYWYRQTLGQGPEFLTYFQNEAQLEKSRLLSDRFSAERPKGSFSTLEIQRTEQGDSAMYLCASSVGTGEDPISSPLHFGNGTRLTVT.

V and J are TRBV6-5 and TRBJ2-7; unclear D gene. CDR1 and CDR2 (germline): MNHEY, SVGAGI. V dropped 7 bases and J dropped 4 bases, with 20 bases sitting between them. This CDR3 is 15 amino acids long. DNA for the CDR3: TGTGCCAGCACACCATCGAAGAGACACCAGTACGAGCAGTACTTC. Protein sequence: CASTPSKRHQYEQYF.

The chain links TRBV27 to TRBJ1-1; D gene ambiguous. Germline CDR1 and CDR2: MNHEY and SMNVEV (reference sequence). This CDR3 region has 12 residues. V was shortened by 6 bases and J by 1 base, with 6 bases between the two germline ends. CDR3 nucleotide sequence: TGTGCCAGCAGAACGGGGAACACTGAAGCTTTCTTT. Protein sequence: CASRTGNTEAFF.

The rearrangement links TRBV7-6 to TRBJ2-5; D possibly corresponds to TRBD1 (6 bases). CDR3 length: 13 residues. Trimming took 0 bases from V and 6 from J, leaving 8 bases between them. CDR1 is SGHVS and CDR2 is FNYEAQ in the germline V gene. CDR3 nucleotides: TGTGCCAGCAGCTTAGCGGGGGCTCAGACCCAGTACTTC. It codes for CASSLAGAQTQYF.

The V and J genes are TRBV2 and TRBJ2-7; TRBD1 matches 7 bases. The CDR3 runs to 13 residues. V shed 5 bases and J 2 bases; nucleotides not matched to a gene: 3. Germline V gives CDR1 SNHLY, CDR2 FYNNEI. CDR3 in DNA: TGTGCCAGCAGTAGGGACAGCCCCTACGAGCAGTACTTC. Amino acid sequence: CASSRDSPYEQYF.

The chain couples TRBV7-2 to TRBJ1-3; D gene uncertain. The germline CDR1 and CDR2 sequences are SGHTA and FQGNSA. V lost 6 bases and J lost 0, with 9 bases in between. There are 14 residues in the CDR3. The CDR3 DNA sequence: TGTGCCAGCAGTCCTAGCAACTCTGGAAACACCATATATTTT. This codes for CASSPSNSGNTIYF.

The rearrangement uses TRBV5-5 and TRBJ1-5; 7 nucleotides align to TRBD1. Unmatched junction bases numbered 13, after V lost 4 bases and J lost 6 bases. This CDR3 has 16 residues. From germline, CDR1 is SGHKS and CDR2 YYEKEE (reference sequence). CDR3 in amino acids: CASSPDDRERSQPQHF. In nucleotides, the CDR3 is TGTGCCAGCAGCCCGGATGACAGGGAGAGGAGTCAGCCCCAGCATTTT.

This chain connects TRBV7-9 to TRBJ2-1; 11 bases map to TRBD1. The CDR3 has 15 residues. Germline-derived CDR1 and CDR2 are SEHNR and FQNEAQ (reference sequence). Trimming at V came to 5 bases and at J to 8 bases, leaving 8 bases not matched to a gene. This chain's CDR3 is CASSDRDRGSDEQFF. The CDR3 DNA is TGTGCCAGCAGCGACCGGGACAGGGGGTCGGATGAGCAGTTCTTC. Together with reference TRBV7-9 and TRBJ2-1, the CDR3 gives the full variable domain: DTGVSQNPRHKITKRGQNVTFRCDPISEHNRLYWYRQTLGQGPEFLTYFQNEAQLEKSRLLSDRFSAERPKGSFSTLEIQRTEQGDSAMYLCASSDRDRGSDEQFFGPGTRLTVL.

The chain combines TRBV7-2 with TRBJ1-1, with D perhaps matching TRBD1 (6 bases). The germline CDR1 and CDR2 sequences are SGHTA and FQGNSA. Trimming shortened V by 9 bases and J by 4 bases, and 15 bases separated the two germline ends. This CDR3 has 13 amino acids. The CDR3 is CASRGGGTTEAFF. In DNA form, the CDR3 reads TGTGCCAGTCGCGGGGGGGGCACCACTGAAGCTTTCTTT.

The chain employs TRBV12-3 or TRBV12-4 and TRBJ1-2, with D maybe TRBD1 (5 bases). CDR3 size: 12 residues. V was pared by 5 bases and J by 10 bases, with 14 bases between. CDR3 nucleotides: TGTGCCAGCAGTCGCGGGACGGCAGACTACACCTTC. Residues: CASSRGTADYTF.

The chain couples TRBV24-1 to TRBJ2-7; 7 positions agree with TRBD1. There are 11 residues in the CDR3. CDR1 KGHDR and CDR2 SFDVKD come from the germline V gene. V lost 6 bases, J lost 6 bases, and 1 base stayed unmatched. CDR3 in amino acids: CATSQGVEQYF. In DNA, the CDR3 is TGTGCCACCAGTCAGGGGGTCGAGCAGTACTTC.

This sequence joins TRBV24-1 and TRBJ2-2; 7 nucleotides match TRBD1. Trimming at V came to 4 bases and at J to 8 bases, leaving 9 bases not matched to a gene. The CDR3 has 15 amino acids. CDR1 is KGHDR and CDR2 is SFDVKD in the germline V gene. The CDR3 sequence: CATSEFNRGSGELFF. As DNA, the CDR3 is TGTGCCACCAGTGAATTCAACAGGGGTTCTGGGGAGCTGTTTTTT.

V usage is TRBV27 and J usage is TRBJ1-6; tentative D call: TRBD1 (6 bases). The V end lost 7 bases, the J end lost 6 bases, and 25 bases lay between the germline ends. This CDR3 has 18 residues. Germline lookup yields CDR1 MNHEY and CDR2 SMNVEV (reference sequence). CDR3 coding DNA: TGTGCCAGCACCCCGGAAGTTTGGGGGGGCGCCAGTAATTCACCCCTCCACTTT. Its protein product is CASTPEVWGGASNSPLHF.

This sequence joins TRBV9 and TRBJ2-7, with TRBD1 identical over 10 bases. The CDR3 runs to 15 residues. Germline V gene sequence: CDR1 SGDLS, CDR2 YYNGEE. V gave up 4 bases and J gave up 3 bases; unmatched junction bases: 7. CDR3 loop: CASSPGQGRNYEQYF. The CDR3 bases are TGTGCCAGCAGCCCGGGACAGGGGAGGAACTACGAGCAGTACTTC.

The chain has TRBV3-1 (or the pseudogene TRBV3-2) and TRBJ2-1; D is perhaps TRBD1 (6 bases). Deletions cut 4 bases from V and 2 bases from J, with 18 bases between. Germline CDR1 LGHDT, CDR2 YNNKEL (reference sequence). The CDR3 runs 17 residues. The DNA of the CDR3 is TGTGCCAGCAGCCTCTTCTCGACAGGCGATACCTACAATGAGCAGTTCTTC. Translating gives CASSLFSTGDTYNEQFF.

The CDR3 nucleotides are TGTGCCAGCAGCGAAGACAGGGGGCTAGTTCAGCCCCAGCATTTT. Translation gives CASSEDRGLVQPQHF. The chain joins TRBV28 to TRBJ1-5; 10 bases are a match to TRBD1. The CDR3 covers 15 residues. The V and J ends lost 6 bases and 6 bases, in that order; junction bases with no gene match: 8. CDR1 and CDR2 (germline): MDHEN, SYDVKM.

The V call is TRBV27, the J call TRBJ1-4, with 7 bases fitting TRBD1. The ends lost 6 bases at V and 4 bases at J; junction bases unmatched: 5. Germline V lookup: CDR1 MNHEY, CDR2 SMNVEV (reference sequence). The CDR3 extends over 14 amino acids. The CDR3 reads CASRLGQYNEKLFF. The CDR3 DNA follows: TGTGCCAGCAGGTTGGGACAGTATAATGAAAAACTGTTTTTT.

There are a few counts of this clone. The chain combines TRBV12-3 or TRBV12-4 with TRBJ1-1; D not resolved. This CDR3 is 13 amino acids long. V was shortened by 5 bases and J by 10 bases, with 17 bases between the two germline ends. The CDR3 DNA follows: TGTGCCAGCAGTCCGGGATACTCCTGGGCAGCTTTCTTT. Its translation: CASSPGYSWAAFF.

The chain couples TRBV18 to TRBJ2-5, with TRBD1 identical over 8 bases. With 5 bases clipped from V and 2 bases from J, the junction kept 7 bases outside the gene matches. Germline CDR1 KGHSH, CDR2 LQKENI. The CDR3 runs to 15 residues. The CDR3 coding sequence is TGTGCCAGCTCAGCGATGGGACAGGATCAAGAGACCCAGTACTTC. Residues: CASSAMGQDQETQYF.

The CDR3 loop is CASSLVRGGQETQYF. In DNA form, the CDR3 reads TGTGCCAGCAGCTTAGTACGGGGGGGACAAGAGACCCAGTACTTC. The rearrangement joins TRBV7-9 to TRBJ2-5, with 8 nucleotides matching TRBD2. With V trimmed by 1 base and J by 2 bases, 3 bases remained unmatched. Germline CDR1 reads SEHNR; CDR2 reads FQNEAQ (reference sequence). The CDR3 totals 15 residues.

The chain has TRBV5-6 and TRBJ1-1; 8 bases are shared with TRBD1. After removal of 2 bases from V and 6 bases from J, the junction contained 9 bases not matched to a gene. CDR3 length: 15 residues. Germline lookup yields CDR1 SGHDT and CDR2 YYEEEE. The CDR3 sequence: CASSFDRGVDAEAFF. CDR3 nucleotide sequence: TGTGCCAGCAGCTTTGACAGGGGTGTCGACGCTGAAGCTTTCTTT.